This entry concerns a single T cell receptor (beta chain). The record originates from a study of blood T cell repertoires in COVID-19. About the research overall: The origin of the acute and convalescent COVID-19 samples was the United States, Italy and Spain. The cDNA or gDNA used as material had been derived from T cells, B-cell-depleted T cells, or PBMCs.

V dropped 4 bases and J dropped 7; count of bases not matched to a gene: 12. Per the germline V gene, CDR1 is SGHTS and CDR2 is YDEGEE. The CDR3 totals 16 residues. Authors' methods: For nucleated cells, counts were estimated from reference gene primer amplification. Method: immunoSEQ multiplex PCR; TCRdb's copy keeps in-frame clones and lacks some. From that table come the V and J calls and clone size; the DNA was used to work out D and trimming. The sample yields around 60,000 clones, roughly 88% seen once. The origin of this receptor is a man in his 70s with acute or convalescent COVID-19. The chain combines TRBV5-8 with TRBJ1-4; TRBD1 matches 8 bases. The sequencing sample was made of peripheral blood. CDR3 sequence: CASSKGQGRIGEKLFF. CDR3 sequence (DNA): TGTGCCAGCAGCAAAGGACAGGGTAGGATAGGTGAAAAACTGTTTTTT.